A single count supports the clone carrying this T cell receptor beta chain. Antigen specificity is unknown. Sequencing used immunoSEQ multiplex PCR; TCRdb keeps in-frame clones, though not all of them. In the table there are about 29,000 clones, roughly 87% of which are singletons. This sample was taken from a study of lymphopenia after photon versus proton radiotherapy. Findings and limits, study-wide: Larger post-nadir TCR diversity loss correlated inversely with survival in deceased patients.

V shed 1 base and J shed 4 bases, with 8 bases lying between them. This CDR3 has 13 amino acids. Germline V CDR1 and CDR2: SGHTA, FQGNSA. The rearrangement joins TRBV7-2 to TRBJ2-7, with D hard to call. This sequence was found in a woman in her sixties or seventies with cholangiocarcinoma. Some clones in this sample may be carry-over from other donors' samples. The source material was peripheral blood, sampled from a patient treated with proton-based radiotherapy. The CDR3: CASSLGLGYEQYF. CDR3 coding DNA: TGTGCCAGCAGCTTAGGACTGGGATACGAGCAGTACTTC.